This TCR beta chain was documented in a study of T cells expressing NK-cell markers. Each CDR3 protein gets one entry in TCRdb, which reprocessed the 5' RACE reads and gives no DNA. This sample's clone table lists 550,000 to 600,000 distinct CDR3 sequences. The germline gives CDR1 SQVTM, CDR2 ANQGSEA. The CDR3 has 15 amino acids. Material: blood T cells: a sorted CD56 or NKG2C T cell subset, CD4+ or CD8+ T cells, or bulk PBMC T cells (not recorded which). The gene calls are TRBV29-1 and TRBJ2-6; with no DNA, the TCRdb D assignment of TRBD1 cannot be verified. The sequence was collected from a young man in good health. The CDR3 here is CSVDGGNSGANVLTF. The full variable domain, its missing parts supplied by reference TRBV29-1 and TRBJ2-6, is SAVISQKPSRDICQRGTSLTIQCQVDSQVTMMFWYRQQPGQSLTLIATANQGSEATYESGFVIDKFPISRPNLTFSTLTVSNMSPEDSSIYLCSVDGGNSGANVLTFGAGSRLTVL.